This T cell receptor (beta chain) stems from a study of blood T cell repertoires in COVID-19. Those enrolled, adults aged about 18 to 89 years, came from under 25 US areas. CDR1 and CDR2 (germline): SGHDT, YYEEEE. The CDR3 contains 17 residues. The V and J ends lost 0 bases and 3 bases, in that order; junction bases with no gene match: 9. Produced via immunoSEQ multiplex PCR; TCRdb's table is partial and in-frame only. The repertoire holds about 350,000 clones, with 80% to 90% as singletons. This clone has at least ten counts. Source material: PBMCs or T cells enriched from blood (not recorded which). The TCR comes from a woman in her twenties or thirties who had recovered from COVID-19. The chain couples TRBV5-6 to TRBJ2-7, with TRBD1 matching over 10 bases. CDR3 loop: CASSLETGGAGSYEQYF. The DNA of the CDR3 is TGTGCCAGCAGCTTGGAGACAGGGGGCGCTGGTAGCTACGAGCAGTACTTC. Looking up the rest from reference TRBV5-6 and TRBJ2-7 gives the full variable domain: DAGVTQSPTHLIKTRGQQVTLRCSPKSGHDTVSWYQQALGQGPQFIFQYYEEEERQRGNFPDRFSGHQFPNYSSELNVNALLLGDSALYLCASSLETGGAGSYEQYFGPGTRLTVT.